Listed here are 21 T cell receptor beta chains from one sample, sequenced in a study of CD8+CD57+ T cells in acquired aplastic anemia. CDR3 and TCR beta VDJ profiling relied on genomic DNA as the template. TCRdb used MiXCR to reprocess the reads, holding one entry per CDR3 protein. Of about 98,000 distinct CDR3 sequences listed, around two thirds are singletons. Patients who underwent sequencing had shown CD8+CD57+ cell expansion by flow cytometry. Sequencing input: sorted CD4+, CD8+, or CD8+CD57+ T cells (not recorded which) from PBMCs. All receptors come from a human donor with aplastic anemia.

CDR3 residues: CATSEDHSETQYF. CDR3 nucleotides: TGTGCCACCAGTGAAGATCACTCGGAGACCCAGTACTTC. The chain combines TRBV24-1 with TRBJ2-5; D is unclear. Trimming took off 4 bases at V and 5 bases at J, with 10 bases between the two ends. The V gene's germline CDR1 is KGHDR and CDR2 SFDVKD. The CDR3 contains 13 residues.

This clonotype turned up a few times. V usage is TRBV20-1 and J usage is TRBJ1-1; a weak D match, TRBD1 (6 bases). The CDR3 has 15 amino acids. V lost 2 bases and J 1 base, leaving 14 bases between the germline ends. Germline V gene data show CDR1 as DFQATT and CDR2 as SNEGSKA (reference sequence). The CDR3 protein is CSARHGGRSNTEAFF. CDR3 bases: TGCAGTGCTAGACATGGGGGGCGGTCGAACACTGAAGCTTTCTTT.

The chain joins TRBV19 to TRBJ2-5, with 7 nucleotides matching TRBD1. The CDR3 is 15 amino acids. Looked up from germline, CDR1 is LNHDA and CDR2 is SQIVND (reference sequence). V lost 1 base, J lost 6 bases, and 8 bases stayed unmatched. The CDR3 DNA reads as TGTGCCAGTAGTATAGGTGGGGACAGTCGGAAGACCCAGTACTTC. Amino acids: CASSIGGDSRKTQYF.

The rearrangement joins TRBV9 to TRBJ2-7; 13 positions match TRBD2. V was pared by 3 bases and J by 7 bases, with 7 bases of the junction left unmatched. The germline gives CDR1 SGDLS, CDR2 YYNGEE. The CDR3 extends over 15 amino acids. The CDR3: CASSAGLAGTGEQYF. CDR3 in DNA: TGTGCCAGCAGCGCGGGACTAGCGGGAACGGGAGAGCAGTACTTC.

The chain carries TRBV5-1 and TRBJ2-3, with TRBD2 matching over 8 bases. Germline values: CDR1 SGHRS, CDR2 YFSETQ. The CDR3 contains 15 residues. Trimming removed 0 bases from V and 1 base from J; junction bases left unmatched: 1. The chain's CDR3 is CASSLAGRGTDTQYF. The CDR3 coding sequence is TGCGCCAGCAGCTTGGCCGGGAGGGGCACAGATACGCAGTATTTT.

The chain employs TRBV24-1 and TRBJ2-2; D unclear. V lost 2 bases and J lost 6, with 9 bases in between. Germline V lookup: CDR1 KGHDR, CDR2 SFDVKD. The CDR3 runs to 14 residues. The CDR3 DNA reads as TGTGCCACCAGTGATTCGTACCCCGCCGGGGAGCTGTTTTTT. This encodes CATSDSYPAGELFF.

This clonotype has a handful of counts. The gene calls are TRBV2 and TRBJ1-2; D remains unclear. Germline CDR1 is SNHLY and CDR2 is FYNNEI. CDR3 length equals 12 residues. Trimming removed 8 bases at V and 7 bases at J, with 14 bases between. The DNA of the CDR3 is TGTGCCAGCTCAGAGCGGGTGTCTGGCTACACCTTC. Its protein is CASSERVSGYTF.

The chain employs TRBV10-2 and TRBJ2-5; no reliable D call. With 4 bases removed from V and 5 bases from J, the gap between germline ends came to 8 bases. There are 12 residues in the CDR3. CDR1 and CDR2 (germline): WSHSY, SAAADI. In DNA form, the CDR3 reads TGCGCCAGCAGTGGGTCGGGTGAGACCCAGTACTTC. Protein product: CASSGSGETQYF.

This clonotype was seen a few times. A much larger clone lies one base from this, so it may be a read error. This rearrangement joins TRBV4-1 to TRBJ2-1, with D possibly matching TRBD2 (7 bases). The germline V gene encodes CDR1 MGHRA and CDR2 YSYEKL. The CDR3 consists of 13 residues. This CDR3 reads CASRGASCNEQFF. The CDR3 DNA is TGCGCCAGCCGGGGGGCCTCCTGCAATGAGCAGTTCTTC.

The rearrangement links TRBV5-1 to TRBJ1-1; D is undetermined. V was trimmed by 2 bases and J by 5 bases, leaving 13 bases between them. Germline V gives CDR1 SGHRS, CDR2 YFSETQ. The CDR3 totals 14 residues. Here the CDR3 reads CASSFNSRQTEAFF. The CDR3 DNA reads as TGCGCCAGCAGCTTCAACAGCCGGCAGACTGAAGCTTTCTTT.

The chain joins TRBV10-2 to TRBJ1-2; D is undetermined. The CDR3 contains 14 residues. Per the germline V gene, CDR1 is WSHSY and CDR2 is SAAADI. The germline V and J ends were trimmed by 3 bases and 4 bases, with 12 bases remaining between them. The DNA for the CDR3 is TGCGCCAGCAGTGACAGGCGGCGAGGCTATGGCTACACCTTC. This gives the protein CASSDRRRGYGYTF.

J is TRBJ2-5 and V is TRBV24-1, with unresolved D. Germline CDR1 KGHDR, CDR2 SFDVKD. V dropped 2 bases and J dropped 3 bases, with 6 bases sitting between them. This CDR3 is 13 amino acids long. CDR3 sequence: CATSDSREETQYF. CDR3 nucleotide sequence: TGTGCCACCAGTGATTCCCGTGAAGAGACCCAGTACTTC.

In DNA form, the CDR3 reads TGTGCCAGCAGCACGAGACAGGGGCCCACTGAAGCTTTCTTT. Amino acid sequence: CASSTRQGPTEAFF. This chain uses TRBV7-8 with TRBJ1-1; TRBD1 aligns across 8 bases. The V gene end was trimmed by 5 bases and the J gene end by 4 bases; junction bases not matched to a gene: 6. The germline V gene has CDR1 SGHVS and CDR2 FQNEAQ. The length of the CDR3 is 14 residues.

The chain has TRBV19 and TRBJ2-1; D may correspond to TRBD1 or TRBD2 (5 bases each). V was clipped by 10 bases and J by 10 bases, with 14 bases between them. The CDR3 is made up of 11 amino acids. The germline V gene encodes CDR1 LNHDA and CDR2 SQIVND (reference sequence). CDR3 in DNA: TGTGCCACGCTGGGGGTCAGCGAGCAGTTCTTC. This codes for CATLGVSEQFF.

This chain joins TRBV15 and TRBJ2-3; 9 nucleotides align to TRBD2. The length of the CDR3 is 16 residues. With V trimmed by 3 bases and J by 5 bases, 9 bases remained unmatched. CDR1 and CDR2 from the germline V gene are LNHNV and YYDKDF (reference sequence). The CDR3 region is CATSSTGLALGDTQYF. In nucleotides, the CDR3 is TGTGCCACCAGCAGCACGGGACTAGCCCTGGGAGATACGCAGTATTTT.

The chain uses TRBV29-1 and TRBJ2-3; a weak D match, TRBD1 (7 bases). Germline V gives CDR1 SQVTM, CDR2 ANQGSEA. The CDR3 contains 14 residues. Trimming removed 5 bases from V and 2 bases from J, with 14 bases in between. The CDR3 here is CSVRTGLYTDTQYF. The CDR3 DNA reads TGCAGCGTTAGGACAGGACTATACACAGATACGCAGTATTTT.

This chain uses TRBV7-3 with TRBJ2-7, with 9 bases aligning to TRBD2. The CDR3 totals 15 residues. The V gene end was trimmed by 2 bases and the J gene end by 5 bases; junction bases not matched to a gene: 7. Germline loops: CDR1 SGHTA, CDR2 FQGTGA. In nucleotides, the CDR3 is TGTGCCAGCAGCTTAGCGGGAGGGCCCGGGGACGAGCAGTACTTC. Amino acids: CASSLAGGPGDEQYF. The variable domain in full, completed from reference TRBV7-3 and TRBJ2-7, reads GAGVSQTPSNKVTEKGKYVELRCDPISGHTALYWYRQSLGQGPEFLIYFQGTGAADDSGLPNDRFFAVRPEGSVSTLKIQRTERGDSAVYLCASSLAGGPGDEQYFGPGTRLTVT.

Only a few counts were recorded for this clonotype. J is TRBJ2-7 and V is TRBV6-2 or TRBV6-3; TRBD1 matches at 9 bases. The germline CDR1 and CDR2 sequences are MNHEY and SVGEGT. The CDR3 covers 13 residues. V was clipped by 2 bases and J by 5 bases; unmatched bases: 1. Written as DNA, the CDR3 is TGTGCCAGCAGTTACCGGGACAGGGACGAGCAGTACTTC. This translates into CASSYRDRDEQYF.

V gene TRBV2 combines with J gene TRBJ1-3, with unresolved D. In germline, CDR1 is SNHLY, CDR2 FYNNEI. The CDR3 extends over 13 amino acids. The V end was cut by 1 base, the J end by 3 bases, with 4 bases between. The CDR3 loop is CASSEGIGNTIYF. The CDR3, as DNA: TGTGCCAGCAGTGAAGGAATTGGAAACACCATATATTTT.

CDR3 in DNA: TGTGCCAGCAGTGGGAAGGGGACAGCGAATGAGCAGTTCTTC. Its translation: CASSGKGTANEQFF. The genes are TRBV25-1 and TRBJ2-1; 7 bases are shared with TRBD1. Germline V lookup: CDR1 MGHDK, CDR2 SYGVNS. Trimming took 4 bases from V and 7 from J; bases not matched to a gene: 7. The CDR3 runs to 14 residues.

This chain uses TRBV2 with TRBJ2-7; D gene unclear. Germline loops: CDR1 SNHLY, CDR2 FYNNEI. V dropped 7 bases and J dropped 3 bases, with 13 bases sitting between them. There are 13 residues in the CDR3. CDR3 nucleotide sequence: TGTGCCAGCAAAAGTTGGCAGGACTACGAGCAGTACTTC. Its protein is CASKSWQDYEQYF.